Listed below are T cell receptor beta chains from one sample, sequenced in a study of blood T cells in healthy people across ages. TCRdb processed the 5' RACE reads anew with MiXCR; each CDR3 protein has one entry. In the table there are 600,000 to 850,000 distinct CDR3 sequences, 25% of which are singletons. These sequences were also reported in another study, on T cells of mothers and their children.

Sequencing used blood. The receptors originated from a boy under 18 in good health. Each CDR3 is given with its conserved first and last residue.

len: 14
v_gene: TRBV29-1
CDR3aa: CSVEVPGALYEQYF

len: 14
v_gene: TRBV9
CDR3aa: CASSPELATNEQFF

len: 14
v_gene: TRBV20-1
CDR3aa: CSASLGGMAETQYF

len: 15
v_gene: TRBV5-1
CDR3aa: CASTQWEVRNSPLHF

len: 16
v_gene: TRBV5-5
CDR3aa: CASSRPAPRTPGMLFF

len: 14
v_gene: TRBV10-3
CDR3aa: CATADRGLGQPQHF

len: 14
v_gene: TRBV20-1
CDR3aa: CSATVGGLADTQYF

len: 14
v_gene: TRBV3-1
CDR3aa: CASSPSRGYETQYF

len: 15
v_gene: TRBV10-3
CDR3aa: CATFPSDSPGNGYTF

len: 16
v_gene: TRBV7-8
CDR3aa: CASSLVRRRGGYEQYF

len: 15
v_gene: TRBV20-1
CDR3aa: CSARRIGGSTDTQYF

len: 14
v_gene: TRBV5-1
CDR3aa: CASSLDQGLGAQYF

len: 11
v_gene: TRBV12-3/TRBV12-4
CDR3aa: CASTAQETQYF

len: 14
v_gene: TRBV12-3/TRBV12-4
CDR3aa: CASSFVGGQETQYF

len: 16
v_gene: TRBV5-1
CDR3aa: CASSTSTSVAKNIQYF

len: 16
v_gene: TRBV5-1
CDR3aa: CASSLGAGGWYNEQFF

len: 15
v_gene: TRBV7-3
CDR3aa: CASSFSRDSSDTQYF

len: 15
v_gene: TRBV9
CDR3aa: CASSPPSASYNEQFF

len: 16
v_gene: TRBV11-2
CDR3aa: CASSLDSYEGVETQYF

len: 15
v_gene: TRBV7-6
CDR3aa: CASSNPGQGLYEQYF